This entry lists 15 T cell receptor beta chains sequenced from one sample in a study of Ad26.COV2.S vaccination and SARS-CoV-2 variants. Treatment of the sample: approximately 18 received Ad26.COV2.S at low or high dose, single or two shots; 5 received placebo; per-sample allocation not given. The samples date from day 63 after the first vaccine or placebo injection. The assay was immunoSEQ multiplex PCR, and TCRdb's table has in-frame clones only and misses some. The sample contains hundreds of thousands of clones, about 90% of which appear only once. Sequences were derived from peripheral blood, sampled in a trial of Ad26.COV2.S vaccine versus placebo. These receptors came from a person aged 18-60 years who received the Ad26.COV2.S COVID-19 vaccine or a placebo.

This rearrangement joins TRBV7-2 to TRBJ1-2; a weak D match, TRBD1 (6 bases). This CDR3 is built from 16 residues. Trimming cost V 1 base and J 8 bases, with 20 bases left between them. Germline loops: CDR1 SGHTA, CDR2 FQGNSA. The CDR3 sequence: CASSLGVTGLLEGYTF. The DNA of the CDR3 is TGTGCCAGCAGCTTAGGGGTCACAGGGTTGCTAGAAGGCTACACCTTC.

About this clone itself: Other DNA sequences in this sample translate to the same CDR3. The V and J genes are TRBV6-6 and TRBJ1-5; D remains ambiguous. V was pared by 6 bases and J by 0 bases, with 12 bases between. The CDR3 is 15 residues long. The germline V gene encodes CDR1 MNHNY and CDR2 SVGAGI (reference sequence). The CDR3 DNA follows: TGTGCCAGCAGCTCCCGGGGAGATAGCAATCAGCCCCAGCATTTT. Protein: CASSSRGDSNQPQHF.

The chain links TRBV6-2 or TRBV6-3 to TRBJ2-3; 8 nucleotides line up with TRBD2. The V segment lost 0 bases and the J segment 4 bases; nucleotides outside the gene matches: 3. This CDR3 comprises 15 residues. From germline, CDR1 is MNHEY and CDR2 SVGEGT. CDR3 protein: CASSYSRAGADTQYF. The DNA of the CDR3 is TGTGCCAGCAGTTACTCACGAGCGGGAGCAGATACGCAGTATTTT.

The chain employs TRBV5-1 and TRBJ2-7; the D gene could be TRBD1 or TRBD2 (7 bases each). This CDR3 contains 17 residues. Germline CDR1 is SGHRS and CDR2 is YFSETQ. Deletions cut 3 bases from V and 2 bases from J, with 21 bases between. Written as DNA, the CDR3 is TGCGCCAGCAGCTACTCCGGGACAGCGGGAAATACCTACGAGCAGTACTTC. This codes for CASSYSGTAGNTYEQYF.

The chain recombines TRBV19 with TRBJ1-5; D not resolved. The V gene's germline CDR1 is LNHDA and CDR2 SQIVND (reference sequence). Between the trimmed V and J ends, which lost 7 bases and 2 bases, there was a span of 9 bases. The CDR3 is 13 residues long. CDR3 DNA: TGTGCCAGTATGAGGGAGGGCAATCAGCCCCAGCATTTT. Translation: CASMREGNQPQHF.

The chain couples TRBV30 to TRBJ1-2; D not certain. CDR3 size: 13 residues. The V end lost 4 bases, the J end lost 2 bases, and 11 bases lay between the germline ends. CDR1 is GTSNPN and CDR2 is SVGIG in the germline V gene (reference sequence). CDR3 region: CAWTKSRNYGYTF. Written as DNA, the CDR3 is TGTGCCTGGACGAAAAGCAGAAACTATGGCTACACCTTC.

The chain carries TRBV9 and TRBJ2-7; TRBD2 might be the D (6 bases). The CDR3 sequence is 15 residues long. Germline lookup yields CDR1 SGDLS and CDR2 YYNGEE. V was trimmed by 0 bases and J by 2 bases, leaving 12 bases between them. The CDR3 region is CASSVEASEAYEQYF. Written as DNA, the CDR3 is TGTGCCAGCAGCGTAGAAGCTAGCGAGGCCTACGAGCAGTACTTC.

The V gene is TRBV9, the J gene TRBJ2-1; no firm D call. This CDR3 has 15 residues. Germline CDR1 is SGDLS and CDR2 is YYNGEE. The V end was cut by 0 bases, the J end by 1 base, with 8 bases between. The CDR3 reads CASSVAGQSYNEQFF. The CDR3 region has the DNA TGTGCCAGCAGCGTAGCCGGGCAATCCTACAATGAGCAGTTCTTC.

The CDR3 here is CASSLGGTNYYNEQFF. The CDR3 region has the DNA TGTGCCAGCAGCTTAGGGGGGACGAACTACTACAATGAGCAGTTCTTC. V gene TRBV7-9 combines with J gene TRBJ2-1; D is tentatively TRBD1 or TRBD2 (5 bases each). The CDR3 is 16 residues long. CDR1 and CDR2 from the germline V gene are SEHNR and FQNEAQ (reference sequence). Trimming cost V 1 base and J 3 bases, with 13 bases left between them.

This clone was observed a single time. The rearrangement links TRBV19 to TRBJ1-2; D gene uncertain. This CDR3 contains 13 residues. Germline V gene sequence: CDR1 LNHDA, CDR2 SQIVND (reference sequence). Trimming took 4 bases from V and 3 from J, leaving 9 bases between them. This chain's CDR3 is CASSRREDYGYTF. The CDR3 nucleotides are TGTGCCAGTAGTAGAAGGGAGGACTATGGCTACACCTTC.

The rearrangement uses TRBV6-5 and TRBJ2-1; either TRBD1 or TRBD2 may supply D (5 bases each). CDR3 size: 16 residues. Trimming took off 2 bases at V and 3 bases at J, with 14 bases between the two ends. Germline V gives CDR1 MNHEY, CDR2 SVGAGI. The CDR3 sequence is CASSYTGTDVYNEQFF. CDR3 nucleotide sequence: TGTGCCAGCAGTTACACCGGGACGGATGTCTACAATGAGCAGTTCTTC.

CDR3 residues: CASSTGGRGYTF. The DNA for the CDR3 is TGTGCCAGCAGTACAGGGGGTCGGGGCTACACCTTC. This chain connects TRBV6-5 to TRBJ1-2, with 8 positions matching TRBD1. The germline gives CDR1 MNHEY, CDR2 SVGAGI. J was trimmed by 8 bases and V by 5 bases; bases with no gene match: 4. The CDR3 totals 12 residues.

The chain has TRBV2 and TRBJ2-1; no clear D gene. The CDR3 sequence is 12 residues long. Germline V CDR1 and CDR2: SNHLY, FYNNEI. V lost 5 bases, J lost 5 bases, and 7 bases lay in between. CDR3 bases: TGTGCCAGCAGTACAGACGACAATGAGCAGTTCTTC. This sequence encodes CASSTDDNEQFF.

CDR3 DNA sequence: TGCAGCGTTGCGGGACAGGGGGTCTACGAGCAGTACTTC. Amino acid sequence: CSVAGQGVYEQYF. The chain employs TRBV29-1 and TRBJ2-7; 11 nucleotides match TRBD1. Unmatched junction bases numbered 2, after V lost 4 bases and J lost 3 bases. The germline CDR1 and CDR2 sequences are SQVTM and ANQGSEA. The CDR3 runs 13 residues.

The J gene is TRBJ1-1, the V gene TRBV11-2; no definite D call. The germline V gene encodes CDR1 SGHAT and CDR2 FQNNGV. V lost 2 bases, J lost 1 base, and 8 bases lay in between. This CDR3 region has 14 residues. The CDR3 nucleotides read TGTGCCAGCAGCTTAAGTCGGGGGAACACTGAAGCTTTCTTT. Protein product: CASSLSRGNTEAFF.